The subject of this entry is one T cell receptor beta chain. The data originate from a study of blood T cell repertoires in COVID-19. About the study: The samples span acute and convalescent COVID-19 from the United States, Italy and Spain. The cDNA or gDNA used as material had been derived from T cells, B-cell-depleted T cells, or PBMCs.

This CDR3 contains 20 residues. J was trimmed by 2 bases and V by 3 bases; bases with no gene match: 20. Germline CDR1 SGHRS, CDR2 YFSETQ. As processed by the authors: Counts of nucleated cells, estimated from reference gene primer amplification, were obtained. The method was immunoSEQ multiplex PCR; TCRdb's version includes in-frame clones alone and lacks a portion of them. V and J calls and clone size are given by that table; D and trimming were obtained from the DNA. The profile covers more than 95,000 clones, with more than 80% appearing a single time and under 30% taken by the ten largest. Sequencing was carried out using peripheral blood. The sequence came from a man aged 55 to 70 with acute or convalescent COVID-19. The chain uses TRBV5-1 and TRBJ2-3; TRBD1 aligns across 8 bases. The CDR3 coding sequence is TGCGCCAGCAGCTGGGGACAGGCAGGGAGTTCCCAAACCCCCACAGATACGCAGTATTTT. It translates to CASSWGQAGSSQTPTDTQYF.